The sequence of this T cell receptor beta chain was determined in a study of blood T cell repertoires in COVID-19. Background on the study: In each case, the material was cDNA or gDNA derived from T cells, B-cell-depleted T cells, or PBMCs.

Original processing methods: The authors estimated nucleated cell counts from reference gene primer amplification. Profiled with immunoSEQ multiplex PCR; TCRdb holds only in-frame clones, not every one. That table is the source of V, J and clone size, and D and trimming were worked out from the DNA. The sample includes around 130,000 clones, around 85% of them seen just once. The CDR3 runs to 16 residues. Germline CDR1 reads LGHDT; CDR2 reads YNNKEL (reference sequence). With V trimmed by 3 bases and J by 1 base, 6 bases remained unmatched. The J gene is TRBJ1-3, the V gene TRBV3-1 (or the pseudogene TRBV3-2), with 7 nucleotides matching TRBD1. The receptor comes from a woman aged 50 to 60 who had recovered from COVID-19. Sample: peripheral blood. The CDR3 region has the DNA TGTGCCAGCAGCCACCCGACAGGGAATTCTGGAAACACCATATATTTT. The encoded protein is CASSHPTGNSGNTIYF.